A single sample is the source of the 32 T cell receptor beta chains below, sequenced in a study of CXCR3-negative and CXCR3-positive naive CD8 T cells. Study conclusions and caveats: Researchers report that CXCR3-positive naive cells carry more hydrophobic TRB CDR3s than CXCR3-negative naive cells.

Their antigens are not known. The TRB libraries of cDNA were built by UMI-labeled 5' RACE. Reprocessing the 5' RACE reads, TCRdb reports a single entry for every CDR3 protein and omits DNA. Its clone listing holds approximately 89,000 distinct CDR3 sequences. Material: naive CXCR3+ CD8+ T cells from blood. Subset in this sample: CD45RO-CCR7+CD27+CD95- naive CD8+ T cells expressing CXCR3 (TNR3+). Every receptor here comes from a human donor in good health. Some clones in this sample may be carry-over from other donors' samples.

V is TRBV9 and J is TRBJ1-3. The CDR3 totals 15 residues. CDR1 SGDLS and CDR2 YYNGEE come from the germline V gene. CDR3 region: CASSVGQSSGNTIYF.

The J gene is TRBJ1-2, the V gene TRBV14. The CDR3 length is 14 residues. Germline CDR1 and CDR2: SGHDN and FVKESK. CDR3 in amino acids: CASSQVRTNYGYTF.

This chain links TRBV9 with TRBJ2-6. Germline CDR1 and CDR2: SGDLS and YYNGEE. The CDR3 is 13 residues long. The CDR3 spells CASSESGANVLTF.

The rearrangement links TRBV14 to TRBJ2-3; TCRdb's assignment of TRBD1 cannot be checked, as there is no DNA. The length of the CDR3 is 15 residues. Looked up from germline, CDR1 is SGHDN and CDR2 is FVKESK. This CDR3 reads CASSQVAWDMDTQYF.

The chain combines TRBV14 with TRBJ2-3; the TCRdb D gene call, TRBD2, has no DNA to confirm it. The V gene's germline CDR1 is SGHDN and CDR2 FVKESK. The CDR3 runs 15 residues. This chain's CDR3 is CASSLVEKAGDTQYF.

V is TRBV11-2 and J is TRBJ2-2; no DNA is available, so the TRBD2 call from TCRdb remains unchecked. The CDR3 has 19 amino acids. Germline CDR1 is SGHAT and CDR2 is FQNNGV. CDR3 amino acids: CASSLAVAGGQSGTGELFF.

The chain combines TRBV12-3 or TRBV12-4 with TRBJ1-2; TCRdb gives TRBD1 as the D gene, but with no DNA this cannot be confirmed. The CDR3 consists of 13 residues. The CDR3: CASTRQGLEGYTF.

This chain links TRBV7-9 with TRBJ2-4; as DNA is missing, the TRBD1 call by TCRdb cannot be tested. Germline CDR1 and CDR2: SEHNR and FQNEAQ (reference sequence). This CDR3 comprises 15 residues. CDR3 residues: CASSRQILAKNIQYF.

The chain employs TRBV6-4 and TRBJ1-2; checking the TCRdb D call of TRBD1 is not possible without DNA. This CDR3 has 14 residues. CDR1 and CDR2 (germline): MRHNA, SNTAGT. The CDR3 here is CASSDSGRVNGYTF.

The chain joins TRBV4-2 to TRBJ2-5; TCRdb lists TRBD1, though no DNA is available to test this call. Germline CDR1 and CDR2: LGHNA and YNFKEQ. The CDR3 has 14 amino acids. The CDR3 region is CASSQGGPAETQYF.

The CDR3 loop is CASSQGDGLVGELFF. The chain has TRBV4-3 and TRBJ2-2; the D call of TRBD2 rests on TCRdb alone, since no DNA is present to check it. The CDR3 loop spans 15 amino acids. Germline V gives CDR1 LGHNA, CDR2 YSLEER.

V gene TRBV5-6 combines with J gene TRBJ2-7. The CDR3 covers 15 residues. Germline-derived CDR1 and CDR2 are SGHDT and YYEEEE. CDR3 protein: CASSTSLWSPYEQYF.

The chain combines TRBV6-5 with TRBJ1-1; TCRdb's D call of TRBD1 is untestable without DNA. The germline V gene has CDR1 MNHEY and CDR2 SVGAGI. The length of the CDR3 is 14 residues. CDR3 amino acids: CASSYTGQGTEAFF.

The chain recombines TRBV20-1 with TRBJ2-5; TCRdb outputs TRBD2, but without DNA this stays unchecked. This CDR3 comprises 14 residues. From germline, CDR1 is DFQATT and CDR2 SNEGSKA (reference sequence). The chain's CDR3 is CSARGSEVLETQYF.

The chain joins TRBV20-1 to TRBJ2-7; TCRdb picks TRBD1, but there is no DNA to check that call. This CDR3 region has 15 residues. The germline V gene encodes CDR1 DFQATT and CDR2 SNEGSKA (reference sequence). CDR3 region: CSARYGTGLFYEQYF.

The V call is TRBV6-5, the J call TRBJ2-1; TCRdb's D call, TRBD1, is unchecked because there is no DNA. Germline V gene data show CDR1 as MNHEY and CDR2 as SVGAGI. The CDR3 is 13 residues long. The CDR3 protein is CASSPLDPGEQFF.

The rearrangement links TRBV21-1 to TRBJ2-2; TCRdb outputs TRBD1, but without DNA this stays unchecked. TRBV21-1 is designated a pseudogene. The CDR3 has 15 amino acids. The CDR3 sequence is CASIPGATNTGELFF.

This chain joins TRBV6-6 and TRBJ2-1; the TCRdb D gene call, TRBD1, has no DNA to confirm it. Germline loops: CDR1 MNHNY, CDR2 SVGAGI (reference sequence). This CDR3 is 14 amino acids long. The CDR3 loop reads CASSPGEAYNEQFF.

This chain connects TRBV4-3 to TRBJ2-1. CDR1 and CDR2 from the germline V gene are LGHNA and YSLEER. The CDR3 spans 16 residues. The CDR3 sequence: CASSQVVRGSYNEQFF.

CDR3 region: CASSLRTFGDGYTF. V is TRBV11-2 and J is TRBJ1-2. The germline gives CDR1 SGHAT, CDR2 FQNNGV. This CDR3 region has 14 residues.

The CDR3 reads CASSLVEGPTSTDTQYF. This chain joins TRBV5-1 and TRBJ2-3; as DNA is missing, the TRBD2 call by TCRdb cannot be tested. CDR1 SGHRS and CDR2 YFSETQ come from the germline V gene. CDR3 length equals 17 residues.

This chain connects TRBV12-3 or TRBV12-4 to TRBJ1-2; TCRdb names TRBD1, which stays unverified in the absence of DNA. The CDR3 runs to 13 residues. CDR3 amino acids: CASIQGGADGYTF.

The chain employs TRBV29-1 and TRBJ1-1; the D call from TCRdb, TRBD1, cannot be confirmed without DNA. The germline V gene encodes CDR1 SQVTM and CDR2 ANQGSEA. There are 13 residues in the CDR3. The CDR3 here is CSVAGEVGGLTFF.

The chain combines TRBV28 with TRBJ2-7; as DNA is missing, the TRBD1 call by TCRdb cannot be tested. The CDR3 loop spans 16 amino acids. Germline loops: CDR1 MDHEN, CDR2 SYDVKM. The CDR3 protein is CASSLFETAFAYEQYF.

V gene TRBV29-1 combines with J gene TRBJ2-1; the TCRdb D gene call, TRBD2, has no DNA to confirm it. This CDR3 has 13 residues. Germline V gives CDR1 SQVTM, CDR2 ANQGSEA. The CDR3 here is CSVERELDNEQFF.

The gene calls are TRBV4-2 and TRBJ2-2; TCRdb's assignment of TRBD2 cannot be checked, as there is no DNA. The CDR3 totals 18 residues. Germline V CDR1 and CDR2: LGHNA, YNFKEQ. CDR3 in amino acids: CASRGLAGASANTGELFF.

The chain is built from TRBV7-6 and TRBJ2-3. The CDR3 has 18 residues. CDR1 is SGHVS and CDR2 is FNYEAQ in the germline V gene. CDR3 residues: CASSTPIGQSLGTDTQYF.

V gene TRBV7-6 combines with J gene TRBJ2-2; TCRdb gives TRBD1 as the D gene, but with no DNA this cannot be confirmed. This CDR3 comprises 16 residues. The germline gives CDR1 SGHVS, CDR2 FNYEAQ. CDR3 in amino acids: CASSLGAGSNTGELFF.

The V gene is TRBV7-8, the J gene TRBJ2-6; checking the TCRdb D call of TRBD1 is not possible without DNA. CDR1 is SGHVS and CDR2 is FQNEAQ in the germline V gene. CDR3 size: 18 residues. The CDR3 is CASSSPDRRVSGANVLTF.

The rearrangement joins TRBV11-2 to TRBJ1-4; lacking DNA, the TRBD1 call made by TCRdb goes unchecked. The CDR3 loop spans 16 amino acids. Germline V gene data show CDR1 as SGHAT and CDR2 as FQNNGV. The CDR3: CASSHWGTDPKLKLFF.

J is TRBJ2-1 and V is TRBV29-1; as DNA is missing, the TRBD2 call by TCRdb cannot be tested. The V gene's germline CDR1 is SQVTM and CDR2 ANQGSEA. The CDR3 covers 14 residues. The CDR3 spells CSVEGLAGVIEQFF.

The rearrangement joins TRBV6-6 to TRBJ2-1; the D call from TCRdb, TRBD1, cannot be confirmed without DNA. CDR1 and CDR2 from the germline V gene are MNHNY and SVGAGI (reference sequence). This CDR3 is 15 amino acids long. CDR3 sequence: CASSYSRPPGDEQFF.